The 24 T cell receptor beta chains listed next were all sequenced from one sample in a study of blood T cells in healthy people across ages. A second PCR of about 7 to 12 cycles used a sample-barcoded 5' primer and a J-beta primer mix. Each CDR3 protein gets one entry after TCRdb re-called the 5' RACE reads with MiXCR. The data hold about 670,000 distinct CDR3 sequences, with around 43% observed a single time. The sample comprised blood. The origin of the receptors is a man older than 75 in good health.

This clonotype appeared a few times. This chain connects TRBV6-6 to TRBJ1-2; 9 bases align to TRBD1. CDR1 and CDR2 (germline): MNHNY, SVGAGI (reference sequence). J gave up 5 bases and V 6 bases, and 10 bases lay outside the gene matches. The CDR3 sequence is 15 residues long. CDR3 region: CASSQSTGGAYGYTF. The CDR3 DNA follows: TGTGCCAGCAGCCAATCCACAGGGGGCGCTTATGGCTACACCTTC.

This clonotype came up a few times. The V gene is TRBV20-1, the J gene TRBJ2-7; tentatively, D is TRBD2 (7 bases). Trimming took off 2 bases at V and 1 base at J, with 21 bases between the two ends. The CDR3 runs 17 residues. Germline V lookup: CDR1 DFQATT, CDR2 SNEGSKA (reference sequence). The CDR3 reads CSARFGRGGAGSYEQYF. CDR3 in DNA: TGCAGTGCTAGATTTGGGCGTGGGGGGGCCGGGTCCTACGAGCAGTACTTC.

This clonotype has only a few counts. The CDR3 is CASSPRRTNSYEQYF. The CDR3 DNA reads as TGTGCCAGCAGTCCCCGTCGGACAAACTCCTACGAGCAGTACTTC. This chain connects TRBV6-2 or TRBV6-3 to TRBJ2-7; possible D gene TRBD1, 5 bases. The germline V gene encodes CDR1 MNHEY and CDR2 SVGEGT. The CDR3 totals 15 residues. V lost 5 bases to trimming and J lost 0 bases, with 14 bases between them.

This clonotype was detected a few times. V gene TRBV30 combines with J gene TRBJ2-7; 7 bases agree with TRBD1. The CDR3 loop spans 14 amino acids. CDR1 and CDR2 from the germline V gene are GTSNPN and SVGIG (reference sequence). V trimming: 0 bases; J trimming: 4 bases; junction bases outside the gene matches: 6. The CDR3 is CAWSVKGAAYEQYF. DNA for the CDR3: TGTGCCTGGAGTGTAAAGGGGGCAGCTTACGAGCAGTACTTC.

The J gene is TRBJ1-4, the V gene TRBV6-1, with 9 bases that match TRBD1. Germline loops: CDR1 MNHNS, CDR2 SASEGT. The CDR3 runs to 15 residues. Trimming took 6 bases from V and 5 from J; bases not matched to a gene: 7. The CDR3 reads CASRRGDRVNEKLFF. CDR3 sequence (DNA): TGTGCCAGCAGGAGAGGGGACAGGGTGAATGAAAAACTGTTTTTT.

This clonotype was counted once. Here the CDR3 reads CASSSSFSGETQYF. The CDR3 DNA reads TGTGCCAGCAGTTCCTCCTTTTCGGGCGAGACCCAGTACTTC. The rearrangement joins TRBV6-6 to TRBJ2-7; D gene uncertain. The DNA end is more similar to TRBJ2-5, so the J call may be wrong. Germline V gives CDR1 MNHNY, CDR2 SVGAGI (reference sequence). This CDR3 region has 14 residues.

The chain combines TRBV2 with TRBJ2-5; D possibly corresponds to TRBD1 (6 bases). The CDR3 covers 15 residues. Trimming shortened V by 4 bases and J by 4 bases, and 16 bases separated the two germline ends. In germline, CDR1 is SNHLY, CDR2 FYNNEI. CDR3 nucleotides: TGTGCCAGCAGTGTGGATGGCATAGGGGGAGAGACCCAGTACTTC. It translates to CASSVDGIGGETQYF.

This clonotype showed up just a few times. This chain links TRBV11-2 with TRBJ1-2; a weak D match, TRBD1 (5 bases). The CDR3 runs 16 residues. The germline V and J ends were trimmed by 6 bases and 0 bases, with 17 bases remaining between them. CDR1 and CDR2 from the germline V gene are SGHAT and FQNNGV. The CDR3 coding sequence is TGTGCCAGCAGGCCAGGGTTTGTACCTTCTAACTATGGCTACACCTTC. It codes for CASRPGFVPSNYGYTF.

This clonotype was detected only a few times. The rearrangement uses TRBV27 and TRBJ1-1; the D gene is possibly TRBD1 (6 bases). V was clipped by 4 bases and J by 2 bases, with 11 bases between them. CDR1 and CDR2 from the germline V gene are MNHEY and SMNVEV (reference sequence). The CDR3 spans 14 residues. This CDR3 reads CASSSLQGNTEAFF. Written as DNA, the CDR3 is TGTGCCAGCAGTTCCCTACAGGGAAACACTGAAGCTTTCTTT.

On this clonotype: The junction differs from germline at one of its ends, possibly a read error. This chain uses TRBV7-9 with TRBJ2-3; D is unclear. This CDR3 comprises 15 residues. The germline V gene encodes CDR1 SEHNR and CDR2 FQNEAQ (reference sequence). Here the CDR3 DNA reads TGTGCCAACAGCTCCACCTCTGGAGCCAGAGATACGCAGTATTTT. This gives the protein CANSSTSGARDTQYF.

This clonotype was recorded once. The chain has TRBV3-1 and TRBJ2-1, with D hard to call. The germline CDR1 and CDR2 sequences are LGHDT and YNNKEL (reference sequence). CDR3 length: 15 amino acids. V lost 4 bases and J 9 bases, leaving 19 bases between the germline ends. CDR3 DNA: TGTGCCAGCAGCCTCCCTTATAGGGTTCTTCGTGAGCAGTTCTTC. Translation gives CASSLPYRVLREQFF.

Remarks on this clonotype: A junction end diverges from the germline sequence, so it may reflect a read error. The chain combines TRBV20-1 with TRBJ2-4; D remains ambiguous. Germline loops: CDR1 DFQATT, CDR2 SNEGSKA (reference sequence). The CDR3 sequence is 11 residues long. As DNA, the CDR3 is TGCAGTGCTCCCATCCATGACATTCCGTACTTT. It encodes CSAPIHDIPYF.

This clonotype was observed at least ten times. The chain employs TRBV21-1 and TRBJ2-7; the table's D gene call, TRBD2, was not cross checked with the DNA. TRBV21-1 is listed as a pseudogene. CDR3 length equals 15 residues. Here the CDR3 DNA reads TGTGCCAGCAGCAAAGCCAGCGGCTTCTCCTACGAGCAGTACTTC. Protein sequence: CASSKASGFSYEQYF.

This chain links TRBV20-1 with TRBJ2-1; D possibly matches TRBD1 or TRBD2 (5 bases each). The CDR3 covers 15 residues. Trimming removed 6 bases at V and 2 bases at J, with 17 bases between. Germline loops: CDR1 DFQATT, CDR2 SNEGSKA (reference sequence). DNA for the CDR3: TGCAGTGCACTAGATAGTCTGGGGGCCTACAATGAGCAGTTCTTC. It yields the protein CSALDSLGAYNEQFF.

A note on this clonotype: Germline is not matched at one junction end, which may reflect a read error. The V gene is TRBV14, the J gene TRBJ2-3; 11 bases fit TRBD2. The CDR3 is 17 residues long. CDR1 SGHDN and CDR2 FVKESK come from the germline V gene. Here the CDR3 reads CASSQGTSGRRTDAQYF. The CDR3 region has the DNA TGTGCCAGCAGCCAAGGGACTAGCGGGCGTCGAACAGATGCGCAGTATTTT.

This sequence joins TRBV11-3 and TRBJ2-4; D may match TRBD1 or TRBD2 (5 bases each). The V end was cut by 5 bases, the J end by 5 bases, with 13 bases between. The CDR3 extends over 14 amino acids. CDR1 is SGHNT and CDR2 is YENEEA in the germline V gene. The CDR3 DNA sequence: TGTGCCAGCAGCGCACGGGACGACGAAAACATTCAGTACTTC. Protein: CASSARDDENIQYF.

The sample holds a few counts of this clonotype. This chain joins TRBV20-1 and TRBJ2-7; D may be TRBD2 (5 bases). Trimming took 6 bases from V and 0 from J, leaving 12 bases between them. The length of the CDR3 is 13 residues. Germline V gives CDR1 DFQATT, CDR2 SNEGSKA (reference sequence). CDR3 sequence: CSAGGFSSYEQYF. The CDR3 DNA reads TGCAGTGCCGGCGGGTTTAGCTCCTACGAGCAGTACTTC.

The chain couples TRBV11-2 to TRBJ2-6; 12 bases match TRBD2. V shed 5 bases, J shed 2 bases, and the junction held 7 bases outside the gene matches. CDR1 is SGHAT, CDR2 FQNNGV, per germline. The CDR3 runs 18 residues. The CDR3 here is CASSRLAGDGTGANVLTF. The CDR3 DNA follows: TGTGCCAGCAGCCGACTAGCGGGAGACGGAACTGGGGCCAACGTCCTGACTTTC.

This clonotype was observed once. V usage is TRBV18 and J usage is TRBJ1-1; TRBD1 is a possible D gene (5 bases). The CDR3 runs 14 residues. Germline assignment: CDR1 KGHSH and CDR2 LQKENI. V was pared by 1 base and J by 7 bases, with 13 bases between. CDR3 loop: CASSPRGGASEAFF. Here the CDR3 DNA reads TGTGCCAGCTCACCACGGGGAGGGGCGAGTGAAGCTTTCTTT. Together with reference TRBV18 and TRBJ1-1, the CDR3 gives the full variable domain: NAGVMQNPRHLVRRRGQEARLRCSPMKGHSHVYWYRQLPEEGLKFMVYLQKENIIDESGMPKERFSAEFPKEGPSILRIQQVVRGDSAAYFCASSPRGGASEAFFGQGTRLTVV.

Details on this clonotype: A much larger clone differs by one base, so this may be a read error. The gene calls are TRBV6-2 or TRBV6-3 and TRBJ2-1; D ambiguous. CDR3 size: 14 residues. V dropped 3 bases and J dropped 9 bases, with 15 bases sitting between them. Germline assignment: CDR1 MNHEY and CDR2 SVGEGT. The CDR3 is CASSYPRGVSEQFF. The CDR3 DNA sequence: TGTGCCAGCAGTTATCCCCGAGGCGTGAGTGAGCAGTTCTTC.

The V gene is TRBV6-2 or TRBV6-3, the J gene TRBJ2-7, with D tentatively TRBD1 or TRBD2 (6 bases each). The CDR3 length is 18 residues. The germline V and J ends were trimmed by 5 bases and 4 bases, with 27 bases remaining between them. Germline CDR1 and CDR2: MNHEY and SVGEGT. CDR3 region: CASSATPLHRVRGYEQYF. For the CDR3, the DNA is TGTGCCAGCAGTGCGACTCCCCTTCACAGGGTACGGGGGTACGAGCAGTACTTC.

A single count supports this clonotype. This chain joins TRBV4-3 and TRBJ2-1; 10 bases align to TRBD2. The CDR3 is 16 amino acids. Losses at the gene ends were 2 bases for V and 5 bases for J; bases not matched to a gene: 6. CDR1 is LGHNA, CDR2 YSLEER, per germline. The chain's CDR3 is CASSQQSGGAHNEQFF. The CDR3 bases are TGCGCCAGCAGCCAACAAAGCGGGGGGGCCCACAATGAGCAGTTCTTC.

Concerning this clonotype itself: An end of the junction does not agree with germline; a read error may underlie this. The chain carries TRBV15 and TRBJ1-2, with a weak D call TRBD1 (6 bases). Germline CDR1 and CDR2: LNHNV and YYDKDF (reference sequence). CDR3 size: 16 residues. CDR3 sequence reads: CATSNGPGGWVYGYTF. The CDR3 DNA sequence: TGTGCCACCAGCAATGGGCCCGGGGGCTGGGTCTATGGTTACACCTTC.

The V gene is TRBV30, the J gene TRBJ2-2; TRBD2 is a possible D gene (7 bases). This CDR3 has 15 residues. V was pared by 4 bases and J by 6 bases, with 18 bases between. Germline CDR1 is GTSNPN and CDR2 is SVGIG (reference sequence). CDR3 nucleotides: TGTGCCTGGACTACAGGGAGGGGTGTTGCCGGGGAGCTGTTTTTT. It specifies CAWTTGRGVAGELFF.